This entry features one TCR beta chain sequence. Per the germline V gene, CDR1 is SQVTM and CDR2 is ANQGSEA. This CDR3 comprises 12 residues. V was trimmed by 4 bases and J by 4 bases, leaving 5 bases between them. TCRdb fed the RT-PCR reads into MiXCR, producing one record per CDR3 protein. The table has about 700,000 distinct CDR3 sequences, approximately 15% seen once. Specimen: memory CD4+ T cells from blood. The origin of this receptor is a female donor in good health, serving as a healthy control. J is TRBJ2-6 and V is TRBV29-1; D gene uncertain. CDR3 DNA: TGCAGCGTTGTGGCGGGGGCCAACGTCCTGACTTTC. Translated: CSVVAGANVLTF.